This record covers a single TCR beta chain. Its target is not known. The source of the sample is a study of cytomegalovirus exposure and HLA in healthy donors. Study background: T cells numbering about 179 million yielded 95 million to 140 million unique TCR beta sequences in an earlier analysis.

The PCR used 60 Vbeta and 13 Jbeta primers. Generated by immunoSEQ multiplex PCR, the TCRdb table keeps only in-frame clones and is missing some. Its clone listing holds 90,000 to 120,000 clones. CDR1 and CDR2 from the germline V gene are GTSNPN and SVGIG (reference sequence). This CDR3 has 12 amino acids. V shed 0 bases and J shed 5 bases, with 8 bases lying between them. Findings and limits, study-wide: The classifier was said to identify cytomegalovirus status with high specificity and sensitivity.

This chain connects TRBV30 to TRBJ2-7; maybe TRBD2 (6 bases). The specimen was PBMCs. This clonotype originated in a man aged 45-65 years in good health and CMV-seronegative. The CDR3 nucleotides are TGTGCCTGGAGTGTGGAGCGGGACGAGCAGTACTTC. The encoded protein is CAWSVERDEQYF.